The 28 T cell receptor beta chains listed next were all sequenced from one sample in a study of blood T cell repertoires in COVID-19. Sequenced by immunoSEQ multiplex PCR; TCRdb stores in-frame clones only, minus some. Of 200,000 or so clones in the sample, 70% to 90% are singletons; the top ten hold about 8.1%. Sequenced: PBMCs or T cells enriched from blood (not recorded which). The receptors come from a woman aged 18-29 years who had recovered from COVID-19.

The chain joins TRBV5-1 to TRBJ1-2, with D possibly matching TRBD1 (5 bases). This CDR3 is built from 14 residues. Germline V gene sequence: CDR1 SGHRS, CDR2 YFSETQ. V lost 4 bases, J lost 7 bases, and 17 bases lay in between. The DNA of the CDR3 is TGCGCCAGCAGCCCCCCTCGGGGGAGCGGTGGCTACACCTTC. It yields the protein CASSPPRGSGGYTF.

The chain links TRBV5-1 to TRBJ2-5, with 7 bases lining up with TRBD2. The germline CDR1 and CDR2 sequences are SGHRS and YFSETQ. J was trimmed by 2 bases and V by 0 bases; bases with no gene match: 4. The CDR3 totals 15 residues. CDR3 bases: TGCGCCAGCAGCTTGGGGGAGGGGCATCAAGAGACCCAGTACTTC. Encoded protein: CASSLGEGHQETQYF.

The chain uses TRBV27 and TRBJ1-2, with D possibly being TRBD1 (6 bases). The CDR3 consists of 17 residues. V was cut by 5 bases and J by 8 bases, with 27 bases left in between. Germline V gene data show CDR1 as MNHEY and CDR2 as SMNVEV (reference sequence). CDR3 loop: CASSLYPRGGGRMGYTF. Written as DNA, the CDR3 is TGTGCCAGCAGTCTGTACCCCCGAGGCGGGGGGCGCATGGGCTACACCTTC.

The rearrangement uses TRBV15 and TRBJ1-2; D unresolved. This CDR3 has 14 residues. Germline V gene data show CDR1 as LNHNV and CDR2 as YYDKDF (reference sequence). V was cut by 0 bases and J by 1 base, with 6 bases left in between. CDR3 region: CATSRDRGNYGYTF. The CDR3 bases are TGTGCCACCAGCAGAGATCGGGGTAACTATGGCTACACCTTC.

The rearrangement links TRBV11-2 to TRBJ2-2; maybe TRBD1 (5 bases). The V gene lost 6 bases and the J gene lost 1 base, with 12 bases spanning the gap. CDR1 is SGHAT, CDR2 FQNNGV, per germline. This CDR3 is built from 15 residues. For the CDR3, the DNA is TGTGCCAGCAGACCCCAGGGAAGGAACACCGGGGAGCTGTTTTTT. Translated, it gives CASRPQGRNTGELFF.

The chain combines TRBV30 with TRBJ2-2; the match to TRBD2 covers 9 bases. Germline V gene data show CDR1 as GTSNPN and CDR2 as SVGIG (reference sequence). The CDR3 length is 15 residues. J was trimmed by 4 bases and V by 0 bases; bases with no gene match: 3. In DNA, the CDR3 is TGTGCCTGGAGTGTAGGGACTAGCCTCACCGGGGAGCTGTTTTTT. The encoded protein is CAWSVGTSLTGELFF.

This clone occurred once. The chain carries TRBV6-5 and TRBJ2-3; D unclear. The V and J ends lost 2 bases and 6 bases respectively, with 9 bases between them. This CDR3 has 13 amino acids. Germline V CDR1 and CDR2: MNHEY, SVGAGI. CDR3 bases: TGTGCCAGCAGTTACAAGAGGCTGGATACGCAGTATTTT. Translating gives CASSYKRLDTQYF.

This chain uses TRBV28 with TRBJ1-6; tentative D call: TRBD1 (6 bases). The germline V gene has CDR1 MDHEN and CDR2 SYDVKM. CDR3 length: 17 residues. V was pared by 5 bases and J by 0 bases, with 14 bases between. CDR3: CASSGRDTSSYNSPLHF. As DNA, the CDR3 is TGTGCCAGCAGTGGCCGGGACACGAGCTCCTATAATTCACCCCTCCACTTT.

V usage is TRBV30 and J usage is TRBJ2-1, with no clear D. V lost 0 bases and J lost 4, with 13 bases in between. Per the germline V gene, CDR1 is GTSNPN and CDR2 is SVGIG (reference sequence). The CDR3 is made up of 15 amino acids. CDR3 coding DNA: TGTGCCTGGAGTGTAGGTTCGGCGGAGTACAATGAGCAGTTCTTC. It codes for CAWSVGSAEYNEQFF. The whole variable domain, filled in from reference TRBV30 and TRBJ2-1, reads SQTIHQWPATLVQPVGSPLSLECTVEGTSNPNLYWYRQAAGRGLQLLFYSVGIGQISSEVPQNLSASRPQDRQFILSSKKLLLSDSGFYLCAWSVGSAEYNEQFFGPGTRLTVL.

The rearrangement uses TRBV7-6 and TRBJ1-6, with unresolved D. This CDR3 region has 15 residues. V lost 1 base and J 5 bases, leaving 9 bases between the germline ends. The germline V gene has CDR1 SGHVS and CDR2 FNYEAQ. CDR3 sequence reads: CASSLGPVDNSPLHF. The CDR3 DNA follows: TGTGCCAGCAGCTTAGGGCCAGTCGATAATTCACCCCTCCACTTT.

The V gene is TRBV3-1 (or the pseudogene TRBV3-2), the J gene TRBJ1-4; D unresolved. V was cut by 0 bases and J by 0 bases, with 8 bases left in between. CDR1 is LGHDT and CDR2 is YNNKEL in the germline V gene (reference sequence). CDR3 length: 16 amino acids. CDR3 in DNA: TGTGCCAGCAGCCAAGATGGGCTTGCAACTAATGAAAAACTGTTTTTT. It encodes CASSQDGLATNEKLFF.

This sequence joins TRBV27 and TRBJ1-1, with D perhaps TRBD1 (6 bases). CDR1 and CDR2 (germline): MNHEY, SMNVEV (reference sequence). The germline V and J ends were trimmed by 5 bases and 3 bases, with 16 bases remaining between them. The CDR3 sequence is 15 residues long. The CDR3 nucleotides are TGTGCCAGCAGTGCATCGACAGGTTTGTACACTGAAGCTTTCTTT. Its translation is CASSASTGLYTEAFF.

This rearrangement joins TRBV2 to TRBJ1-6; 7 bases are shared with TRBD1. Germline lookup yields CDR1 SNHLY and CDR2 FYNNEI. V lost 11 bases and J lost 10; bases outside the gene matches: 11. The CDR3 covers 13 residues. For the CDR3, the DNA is TGTGCCGGCACAGGGGATCGCAGGTCACCCCTCCACTTT. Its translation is CAGTGDRRSPLHF.

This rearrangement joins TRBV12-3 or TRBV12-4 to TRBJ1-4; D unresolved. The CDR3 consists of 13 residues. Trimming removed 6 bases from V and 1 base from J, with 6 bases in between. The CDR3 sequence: CASSSLTNEKLFF. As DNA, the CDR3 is TGTGCCAGCAGCTCCTTAACTAATGAAAAACTGTTTTTT.

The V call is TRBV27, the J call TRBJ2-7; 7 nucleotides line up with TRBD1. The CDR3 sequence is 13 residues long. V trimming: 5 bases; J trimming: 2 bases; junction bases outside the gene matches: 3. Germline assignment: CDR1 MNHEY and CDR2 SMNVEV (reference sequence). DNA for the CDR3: TGTGCCAGCAGTCCGGGACAGACCTACGAGCAGTACTTC. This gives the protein CASSPGQTYEQYF.

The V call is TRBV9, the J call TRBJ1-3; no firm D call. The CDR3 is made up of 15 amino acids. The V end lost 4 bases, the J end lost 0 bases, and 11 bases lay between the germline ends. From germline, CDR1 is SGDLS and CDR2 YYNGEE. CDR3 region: CASSPPSGSGNTIYF. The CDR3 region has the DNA TGTGCCAGCAGCCCCCCCTCCGGCTCTGGAAACACCATATATTTT.

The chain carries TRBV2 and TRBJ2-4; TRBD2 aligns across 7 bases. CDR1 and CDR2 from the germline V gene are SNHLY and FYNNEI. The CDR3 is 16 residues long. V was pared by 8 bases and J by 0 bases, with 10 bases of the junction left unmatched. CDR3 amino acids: CASVFTSALAKNIQYF. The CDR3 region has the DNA TGTGCCAGCGTGTTTACTAGCGCCCTAGCCAAAAACATTCAGTACTTC.

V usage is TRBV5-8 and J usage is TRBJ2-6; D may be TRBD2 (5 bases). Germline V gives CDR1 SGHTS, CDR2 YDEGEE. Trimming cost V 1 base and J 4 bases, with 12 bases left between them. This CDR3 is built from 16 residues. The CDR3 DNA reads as TGTGCCAGCAGCTTGTACCGGGGAACCGGGGCCAACGTCCTGACTTTC. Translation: CASSLYRGTGANVLTF. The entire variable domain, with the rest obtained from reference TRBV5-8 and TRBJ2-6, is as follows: EAGVTQSPTHLIKTRGQQATLRCSPISGHTSVYWYQQALGLGLQFLLWYDEGEERNRGNFPPRFSGRQFPNYSSELNVNALELEDSALYLCASSLYRGTGANVLTFGAGSRLTVL.

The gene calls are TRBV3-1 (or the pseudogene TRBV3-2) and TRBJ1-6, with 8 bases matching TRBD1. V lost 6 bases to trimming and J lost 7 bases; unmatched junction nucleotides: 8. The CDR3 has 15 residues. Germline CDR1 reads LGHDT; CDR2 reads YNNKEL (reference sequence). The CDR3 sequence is CASRRGTGGNSPLHF. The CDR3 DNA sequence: TGTGCCAGCAGACGGGGGACAGGCGGGAATTCACCCCTCCACTTT.

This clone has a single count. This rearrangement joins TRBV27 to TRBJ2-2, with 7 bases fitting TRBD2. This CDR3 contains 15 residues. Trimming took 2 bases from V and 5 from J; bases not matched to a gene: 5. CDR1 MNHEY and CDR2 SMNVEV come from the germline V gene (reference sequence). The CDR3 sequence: CASSLERGGTGELFF. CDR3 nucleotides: TGTGCCAGCAGTTTAGAAAGGGGAGGGACCGGGGAGCTGTTTTTT.

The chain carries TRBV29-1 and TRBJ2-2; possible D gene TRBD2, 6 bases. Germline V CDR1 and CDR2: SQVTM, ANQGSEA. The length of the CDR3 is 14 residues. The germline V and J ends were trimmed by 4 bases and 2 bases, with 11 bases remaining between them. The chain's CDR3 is CSVADGLNTGELFF. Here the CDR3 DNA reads TGCAGCGTTGCGGACGGACTAAACACCGGGGAGCTGTTTTTT.

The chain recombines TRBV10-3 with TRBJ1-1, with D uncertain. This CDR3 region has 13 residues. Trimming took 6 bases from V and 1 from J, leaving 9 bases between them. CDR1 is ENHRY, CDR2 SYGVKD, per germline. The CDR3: CAISHPGNTEAFF. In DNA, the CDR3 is TGTGCCATCAGCCATCCAGGGAACACTGAAGCTTTCTTT.

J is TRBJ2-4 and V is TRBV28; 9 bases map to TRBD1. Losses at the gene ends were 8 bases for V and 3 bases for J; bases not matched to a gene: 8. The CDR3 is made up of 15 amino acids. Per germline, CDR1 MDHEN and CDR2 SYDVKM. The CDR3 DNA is TGTGCCAGCGAACAGGGGGCGAGCCTCAAAAACATTCAGTACTTC. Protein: CASEQGASLKNIQYF. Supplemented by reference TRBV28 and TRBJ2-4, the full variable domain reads DVKVTQSSRYLVKRTGEKVFLECVQDMDHENMFWYRQDPGLGLRLIYFSYDVKMKEKGDIPEGYSVSREKKERFSLILESASTNQTSMYLCASEQGASLKNIQYFGAGTRLSVL.

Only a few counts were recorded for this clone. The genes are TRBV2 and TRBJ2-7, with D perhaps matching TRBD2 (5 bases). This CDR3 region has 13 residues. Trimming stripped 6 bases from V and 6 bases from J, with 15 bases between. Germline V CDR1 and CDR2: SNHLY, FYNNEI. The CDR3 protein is CASSYNTRREQYF. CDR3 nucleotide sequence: TGTGCCAGCAGCTACAATACTAGACGCGAGCAGTACTTC.

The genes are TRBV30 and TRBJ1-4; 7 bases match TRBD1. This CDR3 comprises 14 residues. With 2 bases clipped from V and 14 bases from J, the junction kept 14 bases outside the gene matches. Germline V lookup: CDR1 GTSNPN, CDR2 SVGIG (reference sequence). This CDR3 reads CAWSTTGLGDTLFF. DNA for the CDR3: TGTGCCTGGAGTACGACAGGGTTGGGGGATACTCTGTTTTTT.

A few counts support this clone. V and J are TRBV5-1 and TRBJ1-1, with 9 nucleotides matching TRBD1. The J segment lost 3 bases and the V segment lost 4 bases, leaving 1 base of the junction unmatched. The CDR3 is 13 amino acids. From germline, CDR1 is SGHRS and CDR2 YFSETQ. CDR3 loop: CASSRDRDTEAFF. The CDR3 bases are TGCGCCAGCAGCCGGGACAGGGACACTGAAGCTTTCTTT.

For the CDR3, the DNA is TGTGCCAGCAGCTCCCCCCACGTTGGATGGGCCTTTAATGAAAAACTGTTTTTT. It is translated as CASSSPHVGWAFNEKLFF. V is TRBV13 and J is TRBJ1-4; no reliable D call. V gave up 4 bases and J gave up 4 bases, with 22 bases separating them. The CDR3 runs 18 residues. Looked up from germline, CDR1 is PRHDT and CDR2 is FYEKMQ (reference sequence).

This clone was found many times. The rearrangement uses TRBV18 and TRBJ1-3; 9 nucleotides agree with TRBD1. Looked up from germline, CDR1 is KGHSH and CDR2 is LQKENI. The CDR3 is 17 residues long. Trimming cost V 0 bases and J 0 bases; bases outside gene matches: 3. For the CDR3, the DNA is TGTGCCAGCTCACCACCGGGGACAGGGAACTCTGGAAACACCATATATTTT. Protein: CASSPPGTGNSGNTIYF.